Reported below is one TCR beta chain. Its antigen is unidentified. TCRdb re-called the reads with MiXCR, one entry per CDR3 protein. The sample carries about 230,000 distinct CDR3 sequences, roughly 23% recorded once. The data belong to a study of T cell repertoires in cytomegalovirus infection. Study information: Public TCR beta signature analysis indicated the presence of both CMV infection and matching HLA type. General observations from the study: Summed frequency of public TCR beta families distinguished CMV carriers with the relevant HLA. The ex vivo response was dominated by HLA-C-restricted CMV-specific TCR beta clonotypes.

J lost 0 bases, V lost 5 bases, and 8 bases had no gene match. Germline V gene lookup returns CDR1 PRHDT and CDR2 FYEKMQ (reference sequence). The CDR3 sequence is 19 residues long. The J gene is TRBJ2-1, the V gene TRBV13, with 15 bases aligning to TRBD2. The specimen was CD8+ T cells from PBMCs. The receptor's source is a human donor in good health (CMV status not recorded). Some clones in this sample may be carry-over from other donors' samples. CDR3 DNA: TGTGCCAGCAGCCGAATCGGACTAGCGGGGGGGCCCTCCTACAATGAGCAGTTCTTC. This gives the protein CASSRIGLAGGPSYNEQFF.